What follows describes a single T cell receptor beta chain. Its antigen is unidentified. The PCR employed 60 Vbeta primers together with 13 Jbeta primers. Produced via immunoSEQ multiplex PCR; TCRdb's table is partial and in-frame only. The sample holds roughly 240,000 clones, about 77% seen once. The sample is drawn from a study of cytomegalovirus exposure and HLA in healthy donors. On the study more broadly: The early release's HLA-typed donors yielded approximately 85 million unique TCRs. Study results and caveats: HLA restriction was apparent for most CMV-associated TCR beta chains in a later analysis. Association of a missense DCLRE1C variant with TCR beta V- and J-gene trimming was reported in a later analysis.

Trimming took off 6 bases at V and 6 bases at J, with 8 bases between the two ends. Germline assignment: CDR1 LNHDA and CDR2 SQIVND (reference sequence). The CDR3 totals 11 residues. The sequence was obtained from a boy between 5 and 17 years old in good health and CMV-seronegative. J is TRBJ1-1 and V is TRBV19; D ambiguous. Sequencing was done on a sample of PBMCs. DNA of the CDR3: TGTGCCAGTAGCGGGAGCCCTGAAGCTTTCTTT. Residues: CASSGSPEAFF.